This T cell receptor beta chain was recovered during a study of response to subunit inactivated influenza vaccine. Study-level results: With each seasonal influenza vaccination, the authors suggested, few new T cells are recruited.

As to this clonotype: Its antigen remains unidentified.

V was shortened by 3 bases and J by 4 bases, with 17 bases between the two germline ends. The CDR3 has 16 amino acids. CDR1 is KGHDR, CDR2 SFDVKD, per germline. MiXCR, applied by TCRdb to the RT-PCR reads, yields one record per CDR3 protein. The sample yields 800,000 to 1,000,000 distinct CDR3 sequences, around 21% seen once. This receptor was taken from a man aged 50 or older who received an inactivated influenza vaccine. J is TRBJ2-5 and V is TRBV24-1; TRBD1 or TRBD2 may be the D gene (5 bases each). Sample: PBMCs from blood, taken more than 4 days after vaccination. The CDR3 sequence: CATSDPGTEERETQYF. DNA of the CDR3: TGTGCCACCAGTGATCCAGGGACGGAGGAAAGAGAGACCCAGTACTTC.